The T cell receptor beta chain described here comes from a study of T cell responses to AZD1222 COVID-19 vaccine. This CDR3 region has 14 residues. Germline CDR1 is MNHNS and CDR2 is SASEGT. V lost 3 bases, J lost 6 bases, and 5 bases stayed unmatched. Study-level findings and limits: All repertoire sampling was performed exclusively after the peak T cell response. Recipients of two AZD1222 doses showed rising Spike-specific TCR breadth and depth.

To note about this clone: What it binds is unknown.

Clones were sequenced by immunoSEQ multiplex PCR, and TCRdb holds only the in-frame ones, with some missing. This sample carries some 62,000 clones, roughly 70% of them seen once, and the ten largest clones take roughly an eighth. This specimen consisted of peripheral blood, obtained on day 0 of AZD1222 vaccination. This chain links TRBV6-1 with TRBJ2-1, with 7 bases identical to TRBD2. The clonotype comes from an adult in good health. DNA for the CDR3: TGTGCCAGCAGTGATAGCGGGTCCGTCAATGAGCAGTTCTTC. This sequence encodes CASSDSGSVNEQFF.